The TCR beta chain described here comes from a study of a mutant IDH1 vaccine in newly diagnosed glioma. Time point described: week 47, end of study. Each vaccine dose was 300 ug of mutant IDH1 20-mer peptide, with topical imiquimod. Some clones are missing from TCRdb's copy, which holds only in-frame ones; the method was immunoSEQ multiplex PCR. The sample consists of tens of thousands of clones, about 80% of them appearing once. The CDR3 is 13 residues long. The ends were cut back, 4 bases at V and 3 bases at J, with 10 bases in the middle. The V gene's germline CDR1 is PRHDT and CDR2 FYEKMQ (reference sequence). Comment on this clone: Its antigen is not identified.

This TCR derives from a woman aged 40 to 55 with glioma. Some clones in this sample may be carry-over from other donors' samples. The sample in question was PBMCs, obtained from a glioma patient whose treatment included an IDH1 peptide vaccine. The rearrangement uses TRBV13 and TRBJ2-7; TRBD1 or TRBD2 may be the D gene (5 bases each). The CDR3 DNA follows: TGTGCCAGCAGCTCCGGGACCCTCTACGAGCAGTACTTC. Its translation: CASSSGTLYEQYF. The full variable domain, its missing parts supplied by reference TRBV13 and TRBJ2-7, is AAGVIQSPRHLIKEKRETATLKCYPIPRHDTVYWYQQGPGQDPQFLISFYEKMQSDKGSIPDRFSAQQFSDYHSELNMSSLELGDSALYFCASSSGTLYEQYFGPGTRLTVT.